These 6 T cell receptor beta chains were all obtained from the same sample, sequenced in a study of blood T cell repertoires in COVID-19. Profiling relied on immunoSEQ multiplex PCR, and the TCRdb table lists in-frame clones only, not all of them. The sample has under 250,000 clones, about 84% seen once; the top ten hold roughly 8%. The sequenced material came from peripheral blood. The receptor set was obtained from a woman older than 75 with acute or convalescent COVID-19.

J is TRBJ2-2 and V is TRBV29-1; 11 positions agree with TRBD1. J was trimmed by 4 bases and V by 6 bases; bases with no gene match: 7. The CDR3 length is 15 residues. Germline CDR1 is SQVTM and CDR2 is ANQGSEA. CDR3 nucleotide sequence: TGCAGCGTCGGACAGGGGGCATCTGGCACCGGGGAGCTGTTTTTT. Protein product: CSVGQGASGTGELFF.

This rearrangement joins TRBV6-1 to TRBJ1-2; D might be TRBD1 (6 bases). Germline V CDR1 and CDR2: MNHNS, SASEGT. The V gene lost 1 base and the J gene lost 4 bases, with 16 bases spanning the gap. The CDR3 contains 16 residues. CDR3 coding DNA: TGTGCCAGCAGTGAAGGGGGCCCAGGACAGTTCTATGGCTACACCTTC. Encoded protein: CASSEGGPGQFYGYTF.

In this sample, this clone turned up a few times. V and J are TRBV27 and TRBJ2-7; 7 bases fit TRBD1. Germline V CDR1 and CDR2: MNHEY, SMNVEV (reference sequence). This CDR3 has 13 amino acids. The V gene end was trimmed by 2 bases and the J gene end by 4 bases; junction bases not matched to a gene: 2. Here the CDR3 DNA reads TGTGCCAGCAGTTTAATACAGGGGTACGAGCAGTACTTC. This sequence encodes CASSLIQGYEQYF.

The genes are TRBV7-3 and TRBJ2-7; 8 bases fit TRBD1. Germline assignment: CDR1 SGHTA and CDR2 FQGTGA. V lost 2 bases and J lost 7; bases outside the gene matches: 7. The CDR3 contains 14 residues. The CDR3 DNA follows: TGTGCCAGCAGCTTACAGGGGGCGAGTGGAGAGCAGTACTTC. It yields the protein CASSLQGASGEQYF.

This chain links TRBV2 with TRBJ1-2; D not resolved. The germline CDR1 and CDR2 sequences are SNHLY and FYNNEI. Trimming cost V 6 bases and J 6 bases, with 14 bases left between them. The CDR3 runs 13 residues. CDR3 amino acids: CASSPIGRNGYTF. CDR3 sequence (DNA): TGTGCCAGCAGCCCGATAGGGAGGAATGGCTACACCTTC. Looking up the rest from reference TRBV2 and TRBJ1-2 gives the full variable domain: EPEVTQTPSHQVTQMGQEVILRCVPISNHLYFYWYRQILGQKVEFLVSFYNNEISEKSEIFDDQFSVERPDGSNFTLKIRSTKLEDSAMYFCASSPIGRNGYTFGSGTRLTVV.

V gene TRBV9 combines with J gene TRBJ1-4; no clear D gene. V dropped 4 bases and J dropped 0 bases, with 13 bases sitting between them. Germline V gives CDR1 SGDLS, CDR2 YYNGEE. The CDR3 totals 16 residues. For the CDR3, the DNA is TGTGCCAGCAGCCCTTCCTACGGGGCAACTAATGAAAAACTGTTTTTT. Protein sequence: CASSPSYGATNEKLFF.